This T cell receptor (beta chain) was observed in a study of blood T cells in healthy people across ages. Primers used in a second PCR of about 7 to 12 cycles were a sample-barcoded 5' primer and a J-beta primer mix. MiXCR, applied by TCRdb to the 5' RACE reads, yields one record per CDR3 protein. The data show roughly 1,500,000 distinct CDR3 sequences, with 42% seen just once and around 8% held by the top ten. CDR1 is LGHDT and CDR2 is YNNKEL in the germline V gene (reference sequence). CDR3 length: 12 amino acids. With 4 bases removed from V and 3 bases from J, the gap between germline ends came to 4 bases.

What was sequenced was blood. The chain employs TRBV3-1 and TRBJ2-4; no clear D gene. This receptor was identified in a woman younger than 30 in good health. The chain's CDR3 is CASSPRKNIQYF. CDR3 in DNA: TGTGCCAGCAGCCCTCGCAAAAACATTCAGTACTTC. The full variable domain, completed using reference TRBV3-1 and TRBJ2-4, is DTAVSQTPKYLVTQMGNDKSIKCEQNLGHDTMYWYKQDSKKFLKIMFSYNNKELIINETVPNRFSPKSPDKAHLNLHINSLELGDSAVYFCASSPRKNIQYFGAGTRLSVL.